This is a list of T cell receptor beta chains from one sample in a study of blood T cell repertoires in COVID-19. This table comes from immunoSEQ multiplex PCR, and its TCRdb copy is limited to in-frame clones, with some not included. The sample includes roughly 250,000 clones, roughly 80% of them seen just once. Sequencing was carried out using peripheral blood. The source of these receptors is a woman aged 80 or over with acute or convalescent COVID-19. Each CDR3 is given with its conserved first and last residue. D genes are given only for firm matches. Clone size is given for some rows only: seen once, a few or many times, or a class if the clone is expanded.

>TRBV30|NA|TRBD1|13|TRBJ1-1
CAWSGQGKTEAFF
TGTGCCTGGAGTGGACAGGGAAAAACTGAAGCTTTCTTT
>TRBV9|once|NA|15|TRBJ1-5
CASSPRPGSNQPQHF
TGTGCCAGCAGCCCCCGGCCAGGGAGCAATCAGCCCCAGCATTTT
>TRBV5-1|NA|NA|13|TRBJ2-7
CASSPSVQGEQYF
TGCGCCAGCAGCCCGTCGGTGCAGGGCGAGCAGTACTTC
>TRBV5-1|NA|TRBD1|15|TRBJ2-7
CASSLGGQGAYEQYF
TGCGCCAGCAGCTTGGGGGGACAGGGGGCCTACGAGCAGTACTTC
>TRBV28|NA|NA|13|TRBJ2-5
CASREQGRETQYF
TGTGCCAGCAGGGAACAGGGACGGGAGACCCAGTACTTC
>TRBV5-1|NA|NA|13|TRBJ1-5
CASSLGENQPQHF
TGCGCCAGCAGCTTGGGTGAGAATCAGCCCCAGCATTTT
>TRBV15|NA|NA|18|TRBJ1-1
CATSRDAPGHSLVVEAFF
TGTGCCACCAGCAGAGATGCCCCGGGACATTCGTTGGTGGTTGAAGCTTTCTTT
>TRBV7-3|NA|NA|16|TRBJ2-3
CASSLTLQGSTDTQYF
TGTGCCAGCAGCTTAACGTTACAGGGTTCCACAGATACGCAGTATTTT
>TRBV11-2|NA|NA|14|TRBJ1-4
CASSLGDLGGKLFF
TGTGCCAGCAGCTTAGGAGATCTGGGGGGAAAACTGTTTTTT
>TRBV19|NA|NA|12|TRBJ1-2
CASRQTNYGYTF
TGTGCCAGTAGACAGACTAACTATGGCTACACCTTC
>TRBV5-1|NA|TRBD2|16|TRBJ2-3
CASSSLLGGAGDTQYF
TGCGCCAGCAGCTCTTTACTCGGGGGGGCCGGGGATACGCAGTATTTT
>TRBV7-2|NA|TRBD1|14|TRBJ1-1
CASSLGQTFTEAFF
TGTGCCAGCAGCTTGGGACAGACCTTCACTGAAGCTTTCTTT
>TRBV4-1|NA|TRBD1|17|TRBJ2-1
CASSQDPTGSTYNEQFF
TGCGCCAGCAGCCAAGATCCGACAGGGTCTACCTACAATGAGCAGTTCTTC
>TRBV19|NA|TRBD2|18|TRBJ2-6
CASSILTSGGRGANVLTF
TGTGCCAGTAGTATATTGACTAGCGGGGGGCGCGGGGCCAACGTCCTGACTTTC
>TRBV3-1/TRBV3-2|NA|NA|12|TRBJ1-1
CASSPPGQGAFF
TGTGCCAGCAGCCCACCGGGGCAGGGGGCTTTCTTT
>TRBV3-1/TRBV3-2|few|NA|14|TRBJ1-6
CASSPRGDRSPLHF
TGTGCCAGCAGCCCCCGGGGGGATCGTTCACCCCTCCACTTT
>TRBV12-3/TRBV12-4|NA|NA|13|TRBJ1-2
CASSFAPERGYTF
TGTGCCAGCAGTTTTGCCCCCGAGAGAGGCTACACCTTC
>TRBV2|NA|TRBD1|21|TRBJ1-6
CASSEPRDRGGWSSYNSPLHF
TGTGCCAGCAGTGAACCTCGGGACAGGGGAGGTTGGAGCTCCTATAATTCACCCCTCCACTTT
>TRBV7-9|NA|TRBD1|15|TRBJ1-6
CASSPGDRYNSPLHF
TGTGCCAGCAGCCCAGGGGACAGATATAATTCACCCCTCCACTTT
>TRBV2|NA|TRBD1|17|TRBJ1-3
CASSRFSDRTSGNTIYF
TGTGCCAGCTCACGATTTTCGGACAGGACCTCTGGAAACACCATATATTTT
>TRBV2|NA|NA|15|TRBJ1-5
CASSVQTGSNQPQHF
TGTGCCAGCAGTGTCCAAACAGGGAGCAATCAGCCCCAGCATTTT
>TRBV7-8|NA|TRBD1|12|TRBJ2-7
CASSGGQGGQYF
TGTGCCAGCAGCGGGGGACAGGGTGGCCAGTACTTC
>TRBV5-1|NA|TRBD1|17|TRBJ1-5
CASSDKPGGKGNQPQHF
TGCGCCAGCAGCGACAAACCAGGGGGAAAGGGCAATCAGCCCCAGCATTTT
>TRBV12-3/TRBV12-4|NA|NA|12|TRBJ1-4
CASSAGGEKLFF
TGTGCCAGCAGTGCGGGAGGGGAAAAACTGTTTTTT
>TRBV19|NA|NA|15|TRBJ2-7
CASTSGTSLGYEQYF
TGTGCCAGTACCTCGGGGACTTCGCTCGGGTACGAGCAGTACTTC
>TRBV7-8|NA|NA|16|TRBJ1-1
CASSAREPRAGTEAFF
TGTGCCAGCAGCGCCCGGGAACCGAGGGCGGGCACTGAAGCTTTCTTT
>TRBV5-8|NA|NA|16|TRBJ1-6
CASSLEFGVKNSPLHF
TGTGCCAGCAGCTTGGAGTTCGGGGTTAAGAATTCACCCCTCCACTTT
>TRBV6-6|NA|NA|16|TRBJ1-5
CASNHPGRGSNQPQHF
TGTGCCAGCAATCACCCTGGTCGGGGAAGCAATCAGCCCCAGCATTTT
>TRBV3-1/TRBV3-2|few|NA|15|TRBJ2-5
CASSQDVAGQETQYF
TGTGCCAGCAGCCAAGATGTGGCGGGGCAAGAGACCCAGTACTTC
>TRBV6-1|NA|NA|15|TRBJ1-1
CASSEGGVTNTEAFF
TGTGCCAGCAGTGAGGGGGGGGTAACCAACACTGAAGCTTTCTTT
>TRBV11-2|once|NA|17|TRBJ2-7
CASSLPLVGLQVPRLYF
TGTGCCAGCAGCTTACCCCTAGTAGGATTGCAGGTACCACGACTATACTTC
>TRBV3-1/TRBV3-2|NA|TRBD1|15|TRBJ2-7
CASSQVGQVVYEQYF
TGTGCCAGCAGCCAGGTCGGACAGGTAGTCTACGAGCAGTACTTC
>TRBV7-9|NA|TRBD1|13|TRBJ1-1
CASSLTRQGEAFF
TGTGCCAGCAGCTTAACCAGACAGGGGGAAGCTTTCTTT
>TRBV2|once|NA|16|TRBJ2-5
CASSALGAGVKETQYF
TGTGCCAGCAGTGCTCTAGGGGCAGGAGTTAAAGAGACCCAGTACTTC
>TRBV19|NA|NA|16|TRBJ1-5
CASSRPGLTQNRPQHF
TGTGCCAGTAGTAGACCGGGACTCACCCAAAATCGGCCCCAGCATTTT
>TRBV18|NA|NA|15|TRBJ1-2
CASSPSPQENYGYTF
TGTGCCAGCTCACCGTCCCCTCAGGAAAACTATGGCTACACCTTC
>TRBV2|NA|NA|13|TRBJ1-6
CASSETRYSPLHF
TGTGCCAGCAGTGAAACCAGATATTCACCCCTCCACTTT
>TRBV5-1|NA|NA|15|TRBJ1-3
CASSGGQPSGNTIYF
TGCGCCAGCTCCGGGGGGCAACCCTCTGGAAACACCATATATTTT
>TRBV6-5|NA|NA|15|TRBJ2-1
CASSYSRLSNNEQFF
TGTGCCAGCAGTTACTCCCGACTAAGTAACAATGAGCAGTTCTTC
>TRBV10-3|NA|NA|14|TRBJ2-7
CAISERSSTYEQYF
TGTGCCATCAGTGAGAGGTCTAGCACCTACGAGCAGTACTTC
>TRBV4-1|NA|NA|17|TRBJ2-1
CASSQDPRGSSYNEQFF
TGCGCCAGCAGCCAAGATCCGAGGGGGTCCTCCTACAATGAGCAGTTCTTC
>TRBV28|NA|NA|15|TRBJ1-2
CASTHGSQGNYGYTF
TGTGCCAGCACCCATGGGTCTCAGGGAAACTATGGCTACACCTTC
>TRBV29-1|NA|TRBD2|16|TRBJ2-1
CSVVMAAGGTYNEQFF
TGCAGCGTCGTGATGGCAGCGGGGGGGACCTACAATGAGCAGTTCTTC
>TRBV10-3|NA|NA|13|TRBJ2-5
CAISELLQETQYF
TGTGCCATCAGTGAGCTACTGCAAGAGACCCAGTACTTC
>TRBV7-8|NA|NA|13|TRBJ2-1
CASSLRQDYEQFF
TGTGCCAGCAGCCTACGACAGGACTATGAGCAGTTCTTC
>TRBV3-1/TRBV3-2|NA|TRBD1|15|TRBJ1-1
CASSPPAGGVSEAFF
TGTGCCAGCAGCCCCCCGGCAGGGGGCGTTTCTGAAGCTTTCTTT
>TRBV5-4|NA|NA|16|TRBJ2-3
CASSFRADFTTDTQYF
TGTGCCAGCAGCTTTAGGGCGGACTTTACCACAGATACGCAGTATTTT
>TRBV5-4|NA|TRBD2|16|TRBJ2-3
CASSPGLAGSGDTQYF
TGTGCCAGCAGCCCGGGACTAGCTGGATCCGGGGATACGCAGTATTTT
>TRBV11-3|NA|TRBD1|15|TRBJ2-2
CASSLGRGRTGELFF
TGTGCCAGCAGCTTGGGAAGGGGGCGCACCGGGGAGCTGTTTTTT
>TRBV3-1/TRBV3-2|NA|NA|15|TRBJ2-3
CASSQDLTSPDTQYF
TGTGCCAGCAGCCAAGATTTAACTAGCCCAGATACGCAGTATTTT
>TRBV28|NA|NA|12|TRBJ2-7
CASSSRFYEQYF
TGTGCCAGCAGTTCCAGATTCTACGAGCAGTACTTC
>TRBV27|NA|NA|16|TRBJ1-5
CASSPGGAFLNQPQHF
TGTGCCAGCAGTCCCGGGGGGGCTTTTTTGAATCAGCCCCAGCATTTT
>TRBV12-3/TRBV12-4|NA|NA|11|TRBJ1-1
CASRRNTEAFF
TGTGCCAGCAGGAGGAACACTGAAGCTTTCTTT
>TRBV7-9|NA|NA|14|TRBJ2-7
CASSLGGGSYEQYF
TGTGCCAGCAGCTTAGGCGGAGGCTCCTACGAGCAGTACTTC
>TRBV2|once|NA|15|TRBJ1-6
CASSEGDPRRAPLHF
TGTGCCAGCAGTGAAGGGGACCCCAGGAGGGCACCCCTCCACTTT
>TRBV29-1|NA|NA|11|TRBJ1-2
CSVALAGGYTF
TGCAGCGTAGCCTTGGCGGGGGGCTACACCTTC
>TRBV5-4|NA|TRBD1|15|TRBJ2-1
CASSSGTGRNNEQFF
TGTGCCAGCAGCTCCGGGACAGGGCGAAACAATGAGCAGTTCTTC